The 26 T cell receptor beta chains listed next were all sequenced from one sample in a study of blood T cells in healthy people across ages. Together with a sample-barcoded 5' primer, a J-beta primer mix was included in a second PCR lasting 7 to 11 cycles. TCRdb reprocessed the 5' RACE reads via MiXCR and lists one record per CDR3 protein. Of around 1,000,000 distinct CDR3 sequences in the sample, 25% were seen once. These sequences were also reported in another study, on T cells of mothers and their children.

The sample consisted of blood. The receptors come from a girl under 10 years old in good health.

The rearrangement links TRBV7-9 to TRBJ1-2; D is undetermined. Germline-derived CDR1 and CDR2 are SEHNR and FQNEAQ (reference sequence). With 5 bases removed from V and 6 bases from J, the gap between germline ends came to 13 bases. CDR3 length: 13 residues. The CDR3 here is CASSTTKGNGYTF. DNA of the CDR3: TGTGCCAGCAGCACAACTAAGGGAAATGGCTACACCTTC.

The chain employs TRBV9 and TRBJ2-2; possible D gene TRBD1, 6 bases. Trimming shortened V by 2 bases and J by 6 bases, and 11 bases separated the two germline ends. CDR3 length equals 14 residues. Looked up from germline, CDR1 is SGDLS and CDR2 is YYNGEE. The CDR3 loop is CASSVGARPGELFF. CDR3 sequence (DNA): TGTGCCAGCAGCGTGGGGGCGAGGCCCGGGGAGCTGTTTTTT.

The V gene is TRBV6-5, the J gene TRBJ2-1; D may be TRBD2 (5 bases). V was cut by 2 bases and J by 4 bases, with 9 bases left in between. CDR3 length: 14 residues. The germline CDR1 and CDR2 sequences are MNHEY and SVGAGI. CDR3 region: CASSYTGEYNEQFF. CDR3 nucleotides: TGTGCCAGCAGTTACACTGGGGAGTACAATGAGCAGTTCTTC.

The V gene is TRBV6-1, the J gene TRBJ1-1, with TRBD1 as a possible D gene (5 bases). V lost 4 bases, J lost 6 bases, and 21 bases lay in between. This CDR3 region has 16 residues. CDR1 is MNHNS, CDR2 SASEGT, per germline. The CDR3 sequence is CASSVTLQEINPEAFF. As DNA, the CDR3 is TGTGCCAGCAGTGTCACTCTACAGGAGATCAACCCTGAAGCTTTCTTT.

This clonotype was picked up a small number of times. This chain uses TRBV7-2 with TRBJ2-5; D gene uncertain. The tail of the sequence fits TRBJ2-1 better, so the J call may be wrong. The CDR3 sequence is 16 residues long. Looked up from germline, CDR1 is SGHTA and CDR2 is FQGNSA. The CDR3: CASSLILVSGGHEQFF. CDR3 sequence (DNA): TGTGCCAGCAGCTTAATCCTCGTTAGTGGCGGACATGAGCAGTTCTTC.

The rearrangement joins TRBV7-3 to TRBJ1-1, with D tentatively TRBD1 (6 bases). The CDR3 has 16 amino acids. Trimming pared 2 bases from V and 2 bases from J, leaving 15 bases between. Germline loops: CDR1 SGHTA, CDR2 FQGTGA. The CDR3 protein is CASSLGGGPPNTEAFF. The CDR3 bases are TGTGCCAGCAGCTTAGGGGGGGGCCCCCCCAACACTGAAGCTTTCTTT. The complete variable domain, with remaining parts taken from reference TRBV7-3 and TRBJ1-1, reads GAGVSQTPSNKVTEKGKYVELRCDPISGHTALYWYRQSLGQGPEFLIYFQGTGAADDSGLPNDRFFAVRPEGSVSTLKIQRTERGDSAVYLCASSLGGGPPNTEAFFGQGTRLTVV.

The rearrangement links TRBV7-9 to TRBJ2-2; a weak D match, TRBD2 (5 bases). Germline V gene data show CDR1 as SEHNR and CDR2 as FQNEAQ (reference sequence). There are 15 residues in the CDR3. V gave up 0 bases and J gave up 7 bases, with 12 bases separating them. The CDR3: CASSLAATAGGELFF. In nucleotides, the CDR3 is TGTGCCAGCAGCTTAGCCGCAACTGCGGGCGGGGAGCTGTTTTTT.

The rearrangement joins TRBV29-1 to TRBJ1-1; D not resolved. The CDR3 consists of 12 residues. Germline V gives CDR1 SQVTM, CDR2 ANQGSEA. V lost 0 bases to trimming and J lost 4 bases, with 6 bases between them. CDR3 sequence reads: CSVEDGSTEAFF. CDR3 nucleotides: TGCAGCGTTGAAGACGGAAGCACTGAAGCTTTCTTT.

In the case of this clonotype: As the CDR3 is not closed by the conserved phenylalanine or tryptophan, this likely results from a read error. J is TRBJ2-2 and V is TRBV14; 10 bases are a match to TRBD1. CDR1 is SGHDN, CDR2 FVKESK, per germline. This CDR3 is 15 amino acids long. The J segment lost 5 bases and the V segment lost 4 bases, leaving 4 bases of the junction unmatched. The CDR3 nucleotides read TGTGCCAGCAGCCTCGACAGGGGGCCGACCGGGGAGCTGTTTCTT. Translation: CASSLDRGPTGELFL.

The genes are TRBV11-2 and TRBJ2-6; 8 bases are a match to TRBD1. CDR1 and CDR2 (germline): SGHAT, FQNNGV. V trimming: 1 base; J trimming: 1 base; junction bases outside the gene matches: 12. The CDR3 spans 20 residues. The CDR3 bases are TGTGCCAGCAGCTTAGGATACGTGGATCGACAGGGGTCTGGGGCCAACGTCCTGACTTTC. It encodes CASSLGYVDRQGSGANVLTF. Together with reference TRBV11-2 and TRBJ2-6, the CDR3 gives the full variable domain: EAGVAQSPRYKIIEKRQSVAFWCNPISGHATLYWYQQILGQGPKLLIQFQNNGVVDDSQLPKDRFSAERLKGVDSTLKIQPAKLEDSAVYLCASSLGYVDRQGSGANVLTFGAGSRLTVL.

This clonotype was counted only a few times. The chain recombines TRBV11-2 with TRBJ2-7, with 10 bases matching TRBD2. Unmatched junction bases numbered 14, after V lost 5 bases and J lost 7 bases. The CDR3 runs to 16 residues. Germline V gives CDR1 SGHAT, CDR2 FQNNGV. The CDR3 coding sequence is TGTGCCAGCAGCAATGACGGACTAGCGGTGTCTACAGAGCAGTACTTC. Its protein product is CASSNDGLAVSTEQYF.

The genes are TRBV5-1 and TRBJ2-1, with D unclear. The end of the DNA aligns better with TRBJ2-5, so the J call may be wrong. CDR3 length: 14 residues. CDR1 and CDR2 (germline): SGHRS, YFSETQ. Here the CDR3 reads CASSLAVAEETQYF. Here the CDR3 DNA reads TGCGCCAGCAGCTTGGCCGTTGCGGAAGAGACCCAGTACTTC.

This clonotype came up a few times. The chain uses TRBV29-1 and TRBJ1-2; TRBD1 is a possible D gene (5 bases). The CDR3 covers 11 residues. Germline V gene lookup returns CDR1 SQVTM and CDR2 ANQGSEA. Trimming removed 4 bases at V and 7 bases at J, with 10 bases between. The chain's CDR3 is CSVASRGGYTF. CDR3 bases: TGCAGCGTTGCTAGTAGGGGTGGCTACACCTTC.

The rearrangement joins TRBV28 to TRBJ2-5; 8 bases fit TRBD2. The CDR3 runs 14 residues. The ends lost 7 bases at V and 0 bases at J; junction bases unmatched: 4. Germline V lookup: CDR1 MDHEN, CDR2 SYDVKM. CDR3: CASNQLADQETQYF. As DNA, the CDR3 is TGTGCCAGCAATCAACTAGCGGACCAAGAGACCCAGTACTTC.

Of note for this clonotype: A read error may account for a junction end that differs from germline. The V gene is TRBV29-1, the J gene TRBJ2-3; TRBD2 is a possible D gene (5 bases). Per germline, CDR1 SQVTM and CDR2 ANQGSEA. The CDR3 loop spans 12 amino acids. The CDR3 DNA is TGCAGCGTTGCGGGAAGTGAGGATACGCAGTACTTT. This gives the protein CSVAGSEDTQYF.

A few counts support this clonotype. This chain connects TRBV5-6 to TRBJ1-1; 10 nucleotides agree with TRBD1. CDR1 and CDR2 (germline): SGHDT, YYEEEE. Unmatched junction bases numbered 6, after V lost 4 bases and J lost 6 bases. The CDR3 runs 14 residues. CDR3 DNA: TGTGCCAGCAGCCGAGGGACAGGGGACCCTGAAGCTTTCTTT. This codes for CASSRGTGDPEAFF.

This clonotype has a handful of counts. The chain employs TRBV9 and TRBJ2-3; TRBD2 matches at 9 bases. With V trimmed by 0 bases and J by 3 bases, 5 bases remained unmatched. The CDR3 extends over 16 amino acids. CDR1 is SGDLS and CDR2 is YYNGEE in the germline V gene. CDR3 amino acids: CASSVAPSGNTDTQYF. CDR3 bases: TGTGCCAGCAGCGTAGCTCCTAGCGGGAATACAGATACGCAGTATTTT.

Here the CDR3 reads CASSSSLRGREQYF. The CDR3 DNA sequence: TGTGCCAGCAGTTCATCCCTCAGGGGGCGCGAGCAGTACTTC. The chain has TRBV6-6 and TRBJ2-7; 8 bases are shared with TRBD1. There are 14 residues in the CDR3. The trim removed 4 bases at V and 6 bases at J, leaving 8 bases unmatched. CDR1 is MNHNY and CDR2 is SVGAGI in the germline V gene (reference sequence).

The chain links TRBV13 to TRBJ2-5, with unresolved D. The CDR3 spans 15 residues. Germline assignment: CDR1 PRHDT and CDR2 FYEKMQ (reference sequence). Trimming took 0 bases from V and 2 from J, leaving 10 bases between them. Here the CDR3 DNA reads TGTGCCAGCAGCTTAGGTTCTCCAGCTCAAGAGACCCAGTACTTC. It translates to CASSLGSPAQETQYF. Full variable domain (outside the CDR3, taken from reference TRBV13 and TRBJ2-5): AAGVIQSPRHLIKEKRETATLKCYPIPRHDTVYWYQQGPGQDPQFLISFYEKMQSDKGSIPDRFSAQQFSDYHSELNMSSLELGDSALYFCASSLGSPAQETQYFGPGTRLLVL.

This rearrangement joins TRBV6-1 to TRBJ2-3; D is possibly TRBD1 (5 bases). This CDR3 contains 12 residues. CDR1 MNHNS and CDR2 SASEGT come from the germline V gene. V was cut by 7 bases and J by 2 bases, with 7 bases left in between. The DNA of the CDR3 is TGTGCCAGCAAGGGGATCACAGATACGCAGTATTTT. Its protein product is CASKGITDTQYF.

The chain employs TRBV18 and TRBJ1-1; D is unresolved. Per the germline V gene, CDR1 is KGHSH and CDR2 is LQKENI. The CDR3 sequence is 12 residues long. Trimming removed 6 bases from V and 6 bases from J, with 11 bases in between. CDR3 residues: CASSRIVPEAFF. Written as DNA, the CDR3 is TGTGCCAGCTCCCGAATAGTCCCTGAAGCTTTCTTT.

This clonotype has more than one count but fewer than ten. The chain recombines TRBV2 with TRBJ2-5; D is possibly TRBD2 (6 bases). The tail of the sequence fits TRBJ2-7 better, so the J call may be wrong. The CDR3 is made up of 16 amino acids. Germline CDR1 is SNHLY and CDR2 is FYNNEI. The CDR3 nucleotides read TGTGCCAGCAGTGTTGGAGGGCAAACCCTCTCCTACGAGCAGTACTTC. The encoded protein is CASSVGGQTLSYEQYF.

The chain employs TRBV10-2 and TRBJ2-5; 10 nucleotides align to TRBD2. The J call may not be correct, given that the DNA end is closer to TRBJ2-7. The length of the CDR3 is 14 residues. Germline V lookup: CDR1 WSHSY, CDR2 SAAADI. The CDR3: CASGASGSPYEQYF. The CDR3 nucleotides read TGCGCCAGCGGGGCTAGCGGGAGCCCCTACGAGCAGTACTTC.

This clonotype has more than one count but fewer than ten. The rearrangement joins TRBV4-1 to TRBJ1-1; 7 bases are a match to TRBD1. Germline-derived CDR1 and CDR2 are MGHRA and YSYEKL. This CDR3 has 14 residues. Trimming at V came to 6 bases and at J to 4 bases, leaving 8 bases not matched to a gene. The DNA for the CDR3 is TGCGCCAGCAGGAGGGGGGACAGAAGCACTGAAGCTTTCTTT. Translated, it gives CASRRGDRSTEAFF.

This clonotype was observed a handful of times. The gene calls are TRBV9 and TRBJ2-2, with D perhaps TRBD2 (5 bases). Germline values: CDR1 SGDLS, CDR2 YYNGEE. This CDR3 is 15 amino acids long. The germline V and J ends were trimmed by 4 bases and 5 bases, with 15 bases remaining between them. CDR3 sequence (DNA): TGTGCCAGCAGCATCTTACGAGGAGGAACCGGGGAGCTGTTTTTT. This gives the protein CASSILRGGTGELFF.

The chain carries TRBV12-5 and TRBJ2-1; no clear D. This CDR3 comprises 18 residues. The germline gives CDR1 LGHNT, CDR2 FRNRAP. V was clipped by 2 bases and J by 5 bases, with 22 bases between them. CDR3 bases: TGTGCTAGTGGTTTGTGGTGGGGTGGTATACGCCCGGACAATGAGCAGTTCTTC. Its translation is CASGLWWGGIRPDNEQFF.